This T cell receptor beta chain derives from a study of cytomegalovirus exposure and HLA in healthy donors. Study results and limitations: Subsequent analysis found a tendency for first-cohort TCR clusters to co-occur within the 120 or so validation repertoires. Overall, roughly 160 TCR beta chains were annotated as cytomegalovirus-associated.

Of note for this clone: Its antigen is not known.

Generated by immunoSEQ multiplex PCR, the TCRdb table keeps only in-frame clones and is missing some. The sample records some 170,000 clones, roughly 84% being singletons. The CDR3 is 22 amino acids. Source material: PBMCs. V is TRBV21-1 and J is TRBJ2-7; TRBD2 was called by the table and not checked on the DNA. TRBV21-1 is a known pseudogene. This clonotype was obtained from a man aged 25 to 45 in good health and CMV-seropositive. This CDR3 reads CASSKVSREDFRTKRGSYEQYF. CDR3 nucleotide sequence: TGTGCCAGCAGCAAAGTCAGCAGGGAGGACTTTCGCACCAAACGGGGCTCCTACGAGCAGTACTTC.